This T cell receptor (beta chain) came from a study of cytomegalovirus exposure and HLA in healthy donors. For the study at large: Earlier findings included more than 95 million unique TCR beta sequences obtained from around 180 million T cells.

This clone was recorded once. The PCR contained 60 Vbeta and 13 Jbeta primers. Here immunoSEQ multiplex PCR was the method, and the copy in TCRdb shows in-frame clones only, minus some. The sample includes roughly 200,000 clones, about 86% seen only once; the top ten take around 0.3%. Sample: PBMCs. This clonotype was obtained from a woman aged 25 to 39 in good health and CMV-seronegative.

CDR3 sequence (DNA): TGTGCCAGCAGCCGAGACAGGGGGCGCGTTGAAAAACTGTTTTTT. Translated, it gives CASSRDRGRVEKLFF. V is TRBV4-2 and J is TRBJ1-4, with 10 bases identical to TRBD1. CDR3 length equals 15 residues. Looked up from germline, CDR1 is LGHNA and CDR2 is YNFKEQ. The J segment lost 7 bases and the V segment lost 4 bases, leaving 6 bases of the junction unmatched.